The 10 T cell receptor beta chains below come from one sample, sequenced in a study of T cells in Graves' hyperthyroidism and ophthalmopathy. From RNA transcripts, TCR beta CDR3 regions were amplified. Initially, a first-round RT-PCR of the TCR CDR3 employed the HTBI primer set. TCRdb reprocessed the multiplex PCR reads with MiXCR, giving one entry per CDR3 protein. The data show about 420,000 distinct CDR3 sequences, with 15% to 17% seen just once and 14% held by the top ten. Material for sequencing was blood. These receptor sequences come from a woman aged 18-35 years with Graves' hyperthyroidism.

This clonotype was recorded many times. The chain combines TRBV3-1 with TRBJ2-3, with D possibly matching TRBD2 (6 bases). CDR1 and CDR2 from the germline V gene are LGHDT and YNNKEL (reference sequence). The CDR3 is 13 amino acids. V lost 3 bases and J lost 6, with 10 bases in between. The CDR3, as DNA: TGTGCCAGCAGCCAGGAGGGCTTTGATACGCAGTATTTT. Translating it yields CASSQEGFDTQYF.

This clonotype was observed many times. CDR3 protein: CSAVMISGVTYEQYF. The CDR3, as DNA: TGCAGTGCTGTCATGATATCGGGAGTAACCTACGAGCAGTACTTC. The V call is TRBV20-1, the J call TRBJ2-7; D may be TRBD2 (6 bases). Germline V lookup: CDR1 DFQATT, CDR2 SNEGSKA (reference sequence). Trimming took off 5 bases at V and 2 bases at J, with 19 bases between the two ends. There are 15 residues in the CDR3.

The CDR3 region is CASSGRDSDNEQFF. In DNA form, the CDR3 reads TGTGCCAGCAGTGGCCGGGACTCAGACAATGAGCAGTTCTTC. The chain recombines TRBV5-8 with TRBJ2-1, with D maybe TRBD2 (6 bases). This CDR3 region has 14 residues. Trimming left V 5 bases short and J 5 bases short, with 14 bases between. Germline V gene lookup returns CDR1 SGHTS and CDR2 YDEGEE.

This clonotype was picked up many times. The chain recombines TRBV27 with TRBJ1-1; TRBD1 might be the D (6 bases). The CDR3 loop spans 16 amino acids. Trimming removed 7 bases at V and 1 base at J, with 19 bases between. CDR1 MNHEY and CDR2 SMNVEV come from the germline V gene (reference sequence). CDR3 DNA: TGTGCCAGCAAAGTCGGCGGGGGCAGACGGAACACTGAAGCTTTCTTT. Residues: CASKVGGGRRNTEAFF.

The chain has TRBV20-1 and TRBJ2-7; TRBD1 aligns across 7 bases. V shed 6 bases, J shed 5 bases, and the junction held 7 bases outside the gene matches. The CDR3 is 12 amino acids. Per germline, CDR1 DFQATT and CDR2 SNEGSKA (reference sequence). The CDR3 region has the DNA TGCAGTGCGCCCACAGGGGACCACGAGCAGTACTTC. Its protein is CSAPTGDHEQYF.

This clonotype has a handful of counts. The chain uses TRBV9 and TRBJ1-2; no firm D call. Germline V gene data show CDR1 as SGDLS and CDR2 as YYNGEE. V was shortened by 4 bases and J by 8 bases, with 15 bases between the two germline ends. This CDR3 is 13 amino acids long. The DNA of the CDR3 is TGTGCCAGCAGCCTCGAGGACCGCGGGGGCTACACCTTC. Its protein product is CASSLEDRGGYTF.

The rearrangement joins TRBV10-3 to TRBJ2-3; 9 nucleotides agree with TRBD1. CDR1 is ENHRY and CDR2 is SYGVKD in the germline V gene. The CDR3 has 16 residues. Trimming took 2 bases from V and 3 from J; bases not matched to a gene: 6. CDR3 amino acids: CAISEDRGSLTDTQYF. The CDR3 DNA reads TGTGCCATCAGTGAGGACAGGGGGAGTTTAACAGATACGCAGTATTTT.

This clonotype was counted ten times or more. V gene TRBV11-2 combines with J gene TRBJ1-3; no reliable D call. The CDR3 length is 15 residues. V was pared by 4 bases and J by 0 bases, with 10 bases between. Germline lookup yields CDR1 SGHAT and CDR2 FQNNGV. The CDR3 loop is CASSSSRISGNTIYF. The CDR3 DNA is TGTGCCAGCAGCTCCTCCCGTATCTCTGGAAACACCATATATTTT. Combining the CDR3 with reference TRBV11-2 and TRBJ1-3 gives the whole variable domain EAGVAQSPRYKIIEKRQSVAFWCNPISGHATLYWYQQILGQGPKLLIQFQNNGVVDDSQLPKDRFSAERLKGVDSTLKIQPAKLEDSAVYLCASSSSRISGNTIYFGEGSWLTVV.

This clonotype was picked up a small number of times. CDR3: CASSLWAAGKLFF. CDR3 nucleotide sequence: TGCGCCAGCAGCTTGTGGGCAGCCGGAAAACTGTTTTTT. This chain connects TRBV5-1 to TRBJ1-4; the D is unclear. Germline V gene sequence: CDR1 SGHRS, CDR2 YFSETQ. The CDR3 consists of 13 residues. V lost 1 base and J lost 10, with 11 bases in between.

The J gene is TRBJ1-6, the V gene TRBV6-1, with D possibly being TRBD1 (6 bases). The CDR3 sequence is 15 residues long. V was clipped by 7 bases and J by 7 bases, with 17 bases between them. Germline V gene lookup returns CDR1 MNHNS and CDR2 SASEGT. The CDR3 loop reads CASIAATGENSPLHF. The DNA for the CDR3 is TGTGCCAGCATTGCCGCGACAGGAGAAAATTCACCCCTCCACTTT.